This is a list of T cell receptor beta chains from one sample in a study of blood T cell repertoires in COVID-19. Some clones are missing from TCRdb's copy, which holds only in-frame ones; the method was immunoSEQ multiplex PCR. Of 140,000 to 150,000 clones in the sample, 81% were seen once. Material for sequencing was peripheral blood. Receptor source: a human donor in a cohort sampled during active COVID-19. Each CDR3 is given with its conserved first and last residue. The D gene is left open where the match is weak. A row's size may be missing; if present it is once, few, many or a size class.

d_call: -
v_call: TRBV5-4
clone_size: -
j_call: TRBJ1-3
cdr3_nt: TGTGCCAGCAGCTTGGACAGGGTCGGAAACACCATATATTTT
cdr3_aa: CASSLDRVGNTIYF

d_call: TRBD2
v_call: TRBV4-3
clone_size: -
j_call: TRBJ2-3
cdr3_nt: TGCGCCAGCCGCTTTCGGCGGGAGGTCACAGATACGCAGTATTTT
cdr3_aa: CASRFRREVTDTQYF

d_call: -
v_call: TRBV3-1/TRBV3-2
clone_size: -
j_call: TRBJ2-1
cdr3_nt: TGTGCCAGCAGCCATTATGGGGCGAGTAATGGCAATGAGCAGTTCTTC
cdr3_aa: CASSHYGASNGNEQFF

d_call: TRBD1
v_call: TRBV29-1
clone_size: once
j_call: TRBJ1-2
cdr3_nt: TGCAGCGTGGACAGGGCGGGTGGCTACACCTTC
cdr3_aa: CSVDRAGGYTF

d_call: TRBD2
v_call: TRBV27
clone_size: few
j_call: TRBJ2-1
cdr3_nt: TGTGCCAGCAGTAAGCCGGGACTAGAGCAGTTCTTC
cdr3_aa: CASSKPGLEQFF

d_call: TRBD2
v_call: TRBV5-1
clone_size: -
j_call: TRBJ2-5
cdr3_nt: TGCGCCAGCGTTCGCGGGGGGGCAGGGGACCAAGAGACCCAGTACTTC
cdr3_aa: CASVRGGAGDQETQYF

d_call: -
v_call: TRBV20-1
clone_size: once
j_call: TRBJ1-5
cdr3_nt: TGCAGTGCTAGTCGGGACACTAGCAATCAGCCCCAGCATTTT
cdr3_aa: CSASRDTSNQPQHF

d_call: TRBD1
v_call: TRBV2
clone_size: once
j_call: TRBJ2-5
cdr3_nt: TGTGCCAGCAAACAGGGGCAAGAGACCCAGTACTTC
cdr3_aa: CASKQGQETQYF

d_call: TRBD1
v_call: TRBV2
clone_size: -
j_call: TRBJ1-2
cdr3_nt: TGTGCCAGCAGTGAAAGGGAACAGGGGGGGAACTATGGCTACACCTTC
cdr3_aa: CASSEREQGGNYGYTF

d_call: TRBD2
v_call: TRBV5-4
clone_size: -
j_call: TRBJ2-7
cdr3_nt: TGTGCCAGCAGCTCCGGGACTAGCGGGAGTGGGATCTCCTACGAGCAGTACTTC
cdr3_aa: CASSSGTSGSGISYEQYF

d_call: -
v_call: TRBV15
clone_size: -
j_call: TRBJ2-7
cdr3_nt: TGTGCCACCAGCAGGTCCCTAAGATCCGGTGCGGACGAGCAGTACTTC
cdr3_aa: CATSRSLRSGADEQYF

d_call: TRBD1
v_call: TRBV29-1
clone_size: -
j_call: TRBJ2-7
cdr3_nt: TGCAGCGTTCGGCCAGGGGGTTCCTACGAGCAGTACTTC
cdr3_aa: CSVRPGGSYEQYF

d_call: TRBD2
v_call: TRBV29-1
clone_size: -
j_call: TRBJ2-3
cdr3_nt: TGCAGCGATAGACTAGCGGGAGAAGATACGCAGTATTTT
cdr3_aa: CSDRLAGEDTQYF

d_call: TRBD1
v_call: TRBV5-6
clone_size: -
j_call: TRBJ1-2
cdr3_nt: TGTGCCAGCAGCTTGCGGACAGGGCCGTATGGCTACACCTTC
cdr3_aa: CASSLRTGPYGYTF

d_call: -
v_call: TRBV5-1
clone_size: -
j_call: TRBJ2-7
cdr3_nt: TGCGCCAGCAGCTTGAGATCTCGGACTTCCCGTAGCTCCTACGAGCAGTACTTC
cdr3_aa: CASSLRSRTSRSSYEQYF

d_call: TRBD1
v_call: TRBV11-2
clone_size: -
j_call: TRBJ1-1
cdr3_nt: TGTGCCAGCAGCTTAGTACAGGGGCCAGGGAACACTGAAGCTTTCTTT
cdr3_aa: CASSLVQGPGNTEAFF

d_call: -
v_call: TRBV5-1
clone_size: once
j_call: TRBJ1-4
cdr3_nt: TGCGCCAGCAGCGCAACAGGAGCAACTAATGAAAAACTGTTTTTT
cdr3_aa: CASSATGATNEKLFF

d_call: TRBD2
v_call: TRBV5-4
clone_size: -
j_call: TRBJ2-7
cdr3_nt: TGTGCCAGCAGCTTGCTGGCGAGCGGGAGTTCCGAGCAGTACTTC
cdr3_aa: CASSLLASGSSEQYF

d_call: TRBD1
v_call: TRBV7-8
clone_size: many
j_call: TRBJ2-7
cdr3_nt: TGTGCCAGCAGCTTAGGGGGACAGGGCGTGACCTACGAGCAGTACTTC
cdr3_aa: CASSLGGQGVTYEQYF

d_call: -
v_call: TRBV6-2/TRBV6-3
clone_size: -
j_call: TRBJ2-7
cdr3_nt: TGTGCCAGCAGTTACTTACAGGGATACGAGCAGTACTTC
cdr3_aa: CASSYLQGYEQYF

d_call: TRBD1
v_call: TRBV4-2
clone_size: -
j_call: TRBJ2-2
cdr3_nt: TGTGCCAGCAGCCAAGATTCCTGGACAGGGAAAACCGGGGAGCTGTTTTTT
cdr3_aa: CASSQDSWTGKTGELFF

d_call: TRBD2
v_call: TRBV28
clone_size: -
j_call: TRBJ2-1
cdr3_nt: TGTGCCAGCAGTTTTATAACTAGCGGAAACAATGAGCAGTTCTTC
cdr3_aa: CASSFITSGNNEQFF

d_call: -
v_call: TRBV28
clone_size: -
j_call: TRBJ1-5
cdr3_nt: TGTGCCAGCAGCTTACTGGGGGGTAATCAGCCCCAGCATTTT
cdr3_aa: CASSLLGGNQPQHF

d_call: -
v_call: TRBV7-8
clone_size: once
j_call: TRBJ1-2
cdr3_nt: TGTGCCAGCAGCGAAGCGAGGGGGATAAGCTATGGCTACACCTTC
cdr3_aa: CASSEARGISYGYTF

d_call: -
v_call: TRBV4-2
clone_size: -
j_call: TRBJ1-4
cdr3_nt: TGTGCCAGCAGCCAAGACGGGGGGTCAGGTAATGAAAAACTGTTTTTT
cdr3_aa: CASSQDGGSGNEKLFF

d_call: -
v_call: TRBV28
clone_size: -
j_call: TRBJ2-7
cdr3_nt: TGTGCCAGCAGTTTATTACAGGAGTCCTACGAGCAGTACTTC
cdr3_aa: CASSLLQESYEQYF

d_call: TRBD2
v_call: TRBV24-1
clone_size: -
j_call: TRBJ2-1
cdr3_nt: TGTGCCACTGGCACCGGGACTAGCTTTTACAATGAGCAGTTCTTC
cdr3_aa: CATGTGTSFYNEQFF

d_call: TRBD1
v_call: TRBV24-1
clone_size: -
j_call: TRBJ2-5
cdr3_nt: TGTGCCACCAGTGATCCCAGGCAGGGGGCGGGTCACCAAGAGACCCAGTACTTC
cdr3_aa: CATSDPRQGAGHQETQYF

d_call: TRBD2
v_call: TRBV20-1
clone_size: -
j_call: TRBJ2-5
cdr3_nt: TGCAGTGCTAGTCTTATAGCGGGAGATGAGACCCAGTACTTC
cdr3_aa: CSASLIAGDETQYF

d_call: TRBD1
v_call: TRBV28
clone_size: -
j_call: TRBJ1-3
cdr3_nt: TGTGCCAGCAGTCCGTCCCGGGACAGGGCTGGAAACACCATATATTTT
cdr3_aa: CASSPSRDRAGNTIYF

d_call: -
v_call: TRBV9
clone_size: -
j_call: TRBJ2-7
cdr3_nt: TGTGCCAGCAGCGTAGACGGGGGCTCCTACGAGCAGTACTTC
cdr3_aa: CASSVDGGSYEQYF

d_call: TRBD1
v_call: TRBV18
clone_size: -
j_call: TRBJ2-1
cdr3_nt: TGTGCCAGCTCACCCCAGGGGGTAGGCAATGAGCAGTTCTTC
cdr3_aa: CASSPQGVGNEQFF

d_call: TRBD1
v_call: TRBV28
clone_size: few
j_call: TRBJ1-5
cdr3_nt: TGTGCCACTAGCTCACCGGGACAGTCCCTTCCCCAGCATTTT
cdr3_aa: CATSSPGQSLPQHF

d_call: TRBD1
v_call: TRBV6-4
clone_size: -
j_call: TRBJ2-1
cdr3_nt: TGTGCCAGCAGTGCGGGACAGGGTTGGAGCCGCAATGAGCAGTTCTTC
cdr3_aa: CASSAGQGWSRNEQFF

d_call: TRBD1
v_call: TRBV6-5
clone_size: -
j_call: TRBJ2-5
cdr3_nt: TGTGCCAGCAGTTTAATAACAGGGGAAGAGACCCAGTACTTC
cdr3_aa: CASSLITGEETQYF

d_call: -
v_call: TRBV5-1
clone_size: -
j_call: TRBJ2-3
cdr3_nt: TGCGCCAGCAGCTTGGCCCCAGCGGGTGCAGATACGCAGTATTTT
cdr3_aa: CASSLAPAGADTQYF

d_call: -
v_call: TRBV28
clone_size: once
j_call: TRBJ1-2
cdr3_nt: TGTGCCAGCAAACTTCCGGGTCCGAATTTTAACTATGGCTACACCTTC
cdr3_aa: CASKLPGPNFNYGYTF

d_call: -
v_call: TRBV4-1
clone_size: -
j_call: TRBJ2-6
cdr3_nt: TGCGCCAGCAGCCCAACAGGCTCTGGGGCCAACGTCCTGACTTTC
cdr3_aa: CASSPTGSGANVLTF

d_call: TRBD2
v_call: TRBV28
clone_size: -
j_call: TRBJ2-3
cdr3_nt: TGTGCCATCTCACGCAGCGGGACGGGCACAGATACGCAGTATTTT
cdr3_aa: CAISRSGTGTDTQYF

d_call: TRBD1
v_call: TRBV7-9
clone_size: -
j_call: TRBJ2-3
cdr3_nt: TGTGCCAGCAGCTTAGGGACAGGTAACCCGCCATTCACAGATACGCAGTATTTT
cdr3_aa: CASSLGTGNPPFTDTQYF

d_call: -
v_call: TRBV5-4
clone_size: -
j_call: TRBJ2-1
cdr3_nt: TGTGCCAGCAGCTTGGGGGGGGATTTAGGGAATGAGCAGTTCTTC
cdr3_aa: CASSLGGDLGNEQFF

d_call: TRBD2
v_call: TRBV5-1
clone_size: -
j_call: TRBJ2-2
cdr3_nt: TGCGCCAGCAGCTTGGACGGGAGGGACACCGGGGAGCTGTTTTTT
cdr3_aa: CASSLDGRDTGELFF